Listed here is a single T cell receptor (beta chain). The entry originates in a study of blood T cell repertoires in COVID-19. Across the whole study: Italy, Spain and the United States were the sources of the convalescent and acute COVID-19 samples. PBMCs, B-cell-depleted T cells, or T cells were the source of the cDNA or gDNA that made up the material.

Original data processing: How many nucleated cells were present was estimated from reference gene primer amplification. The data were produced by immunoSEQ multiplex PCR, yet TCRdb's version contains in-frame clones alone and is incomplete. From that table come the V and J calls and clone size; the DNA was used to work out D and trimming. The table shows about 190,000 clones, with 70% to 85% occurring only once. V lost 2 bases and J 1 base, leaving 8 bases between the germline ends. The CDR3 is 15 amino acids. Looked up from germline, CDR1 is SGHTA and CDR2 is FQGNSA. The rearrangement uses TRBV7-2 and TRBJ2-2; D is uncertain. The sequence was collected from a woman in her forties or fifties with acute or convalescent COVID-19. Sample: peripheral blood. Written as DNA, the CDR3 is TGTGCCAGCAGCTTACGAGACTTGAACACCGGGGAGCTGTTTTTT. Its translation is CASSLRDLNTGELFF. Full variable domain (missing parts from reference TRBV7-2 and TRBJ2-2): GAGVSQSPSNKVTEKGKDVELRCDPISGHTALYWYRQSLGQGLEFLIYFQGNSAPDKSGLPSDRFSAERTGGSVSTLTIQRTQQEDSAVYLCASSLRDLNTGELFFGEGSRLTVL.